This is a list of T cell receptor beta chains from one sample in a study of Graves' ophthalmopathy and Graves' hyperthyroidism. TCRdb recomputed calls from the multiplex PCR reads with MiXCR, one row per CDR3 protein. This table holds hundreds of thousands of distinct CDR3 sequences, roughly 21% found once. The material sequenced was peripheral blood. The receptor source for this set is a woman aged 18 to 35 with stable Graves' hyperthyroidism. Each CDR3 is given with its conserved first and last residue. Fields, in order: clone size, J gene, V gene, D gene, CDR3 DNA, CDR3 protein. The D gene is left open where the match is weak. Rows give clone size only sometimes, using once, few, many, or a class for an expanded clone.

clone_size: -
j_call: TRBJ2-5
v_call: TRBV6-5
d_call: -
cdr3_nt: TGTGCCAGCAGTTACTCGGCACATGCAGAGACCCAGTACTTC
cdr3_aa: CASSYSAHAETQYF

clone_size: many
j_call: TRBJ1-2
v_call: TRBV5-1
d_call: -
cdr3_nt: TGCGCCAGCAGCTTGGACTCAGGGGCCTATGGCTACACCTTC
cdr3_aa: CASSLDSGAYGYTF

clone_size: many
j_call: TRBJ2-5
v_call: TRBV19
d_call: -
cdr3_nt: TGTGCCAGTAGTATAGTAACGGGAACCGCCGGGGAGACCCAGTACTTC
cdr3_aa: CASSIVTGTAGETQYF

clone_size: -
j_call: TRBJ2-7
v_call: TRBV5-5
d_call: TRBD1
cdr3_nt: TGTGCCAGCAGCCAGGGGACAGGTAAATACGAGCAGTACTTC
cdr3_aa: CASSQGTGKYEQYF

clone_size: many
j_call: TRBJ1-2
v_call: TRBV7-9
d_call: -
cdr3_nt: TGTGCCAGCAGCTCCAATCGTCACTATGGCTACACCTTC
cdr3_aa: CASSSNRHYGYTF

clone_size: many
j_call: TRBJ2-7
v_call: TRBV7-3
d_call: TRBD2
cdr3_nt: TGTGCCAGCAGCTCCGGACTAGCGGGAGGGAAGCAGTACTTC
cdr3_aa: CASSSGLAGGKQYF

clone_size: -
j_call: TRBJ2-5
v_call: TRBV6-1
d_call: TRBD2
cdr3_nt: TGTGCCAGCAGTGAAGCGGCTAGCGGGGTCGGTTTAGAGACCCAGTACTTC
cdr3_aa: CASSEAASGVGLETQYF

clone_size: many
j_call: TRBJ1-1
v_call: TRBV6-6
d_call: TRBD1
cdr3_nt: TGTGCCAGCAGGATGGGACAGGGGAACACTGAAGCTTTCTTT
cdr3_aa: CASRMGQGNTEAFF

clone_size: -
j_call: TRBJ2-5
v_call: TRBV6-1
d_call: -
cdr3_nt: TGTGCCAGCAGTGATGCTGGCGGGGTGGAGACCCAGTACTTC
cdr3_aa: CASSDAGGVETQYF

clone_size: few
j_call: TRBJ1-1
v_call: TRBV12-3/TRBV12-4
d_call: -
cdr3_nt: TGTGCCAGCAGTCCGACAGGAATCTACACTGAAGCTTTCTTT
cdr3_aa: CASSPTGIYTEAFF